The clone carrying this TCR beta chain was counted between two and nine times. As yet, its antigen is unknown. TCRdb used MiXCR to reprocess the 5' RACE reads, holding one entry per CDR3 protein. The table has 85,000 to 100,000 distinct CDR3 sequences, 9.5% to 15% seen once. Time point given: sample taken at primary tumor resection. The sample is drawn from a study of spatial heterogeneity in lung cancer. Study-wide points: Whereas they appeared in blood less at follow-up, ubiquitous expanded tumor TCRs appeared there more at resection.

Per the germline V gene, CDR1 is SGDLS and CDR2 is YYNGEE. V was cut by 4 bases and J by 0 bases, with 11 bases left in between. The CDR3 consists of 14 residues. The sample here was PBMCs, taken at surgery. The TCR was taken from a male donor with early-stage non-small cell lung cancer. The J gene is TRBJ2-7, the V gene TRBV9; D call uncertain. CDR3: CASSPLSSSYEQYF. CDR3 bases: TGTGCCAGCAGCCCGTTGAGCAGCTCCTACGAGCAGTACTTC.